The entry below gives a single T cell receptor beta chain sequence along with its context. The antigen is undetermined. The sample belongs to a study of blood T cells in healthy people across ages. For the second PCR, which ran for roughly 6 to 11 cycles, a sample-barcoded 5' primer and a J-beta primer mix were used. A template-switch adaptor that had 12 random nucleotides put a tag on each cDNA molecule. TCRdb independently ran MiXCR on the 5' RACE reads; one entry per CDR3 protein. The top ten clones hold 15% to 20% of a sample with over a million distinct CDR3 sequences, 35% to 50% of them seen once. Findings and limits, study-wide: It was found that TCR beta diversity correlated strongly with the percentage of naive T cells.

The germline CDR1 and CDR2 sequences are DFQATT and SNEGSKA (reference sequence). This CDR3 is built from 17 residues. Losses at the gene ends were 0 bases for V and 2 bases for J; bases not matched to a gene: 10. The chain carries TRBV20-1 and TRBJ2-7; 10 bases are shared with TRBD2. The sequence came from a woman aged 55 to 70 in good health. Sequenced: blood. The DNA for the CDR3 is TGCAGTGCTAGAGATAAAGTAGCGGGAGGCTCCACCTACGAGCAGTACTTC. Translated, it gives CSARDKVAGGSTYEQYF.